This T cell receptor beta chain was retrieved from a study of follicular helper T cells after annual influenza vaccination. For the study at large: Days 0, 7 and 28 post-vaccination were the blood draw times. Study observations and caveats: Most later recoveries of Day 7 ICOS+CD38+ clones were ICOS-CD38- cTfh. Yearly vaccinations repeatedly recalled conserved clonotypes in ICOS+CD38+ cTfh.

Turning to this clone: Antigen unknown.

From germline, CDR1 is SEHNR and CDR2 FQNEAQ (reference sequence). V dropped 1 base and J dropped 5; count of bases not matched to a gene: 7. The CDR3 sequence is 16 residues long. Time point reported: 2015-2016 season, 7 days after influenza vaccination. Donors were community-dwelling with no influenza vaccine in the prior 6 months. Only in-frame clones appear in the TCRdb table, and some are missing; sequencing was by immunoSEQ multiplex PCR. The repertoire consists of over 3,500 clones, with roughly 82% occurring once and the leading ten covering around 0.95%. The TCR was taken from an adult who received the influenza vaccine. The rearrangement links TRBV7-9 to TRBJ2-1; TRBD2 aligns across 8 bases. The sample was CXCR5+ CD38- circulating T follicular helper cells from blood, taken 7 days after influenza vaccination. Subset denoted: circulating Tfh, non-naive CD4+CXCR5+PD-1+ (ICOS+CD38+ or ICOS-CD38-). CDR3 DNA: TGTGCCAGCAGCTTAGGAGGACTAGCTATCGACAATGAGCAGTTCTTC. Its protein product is CASSLGGLAIDNEQFF.